This T cell receptor (beta chain) was recovered during a study of naive and memory T cell subsets. An equimolar mix of two oligonucleotides served as the beta constant-region primer for TRBC1 and TRBC2. Nested alpha and beta constant-region primers with the SP2 primer drove four PCR rounds on ligated cDNA. From the UMI-ligation and nested PCR reads, TCRdb called clonotypes with MiXCR, one entry per CDR3 protein. This sample carries more than 100,000 distinct CDR3 sequences, over 30% of them seen once, and the ten largest clones take around 0.92%. Cells stained for CD3, CD4, CD8, CD45RA and CD27 were sorted into four subsets. This clonotype was detected only a few times. This TCR was recovered from a human donor in good health. Sequencing was done on a sample of central memory CD4+ T cells from blood.

CDR3: CASSLTKDSEQFF. The DNA of the CDR3 is TGTGCCAGCAGCTTAACTAAAGACTCAGAGCAGTTCTTC. The J gene is TRBJ2-1, the V gene TRBV7-3; D remains ambiguous. The length of the CDR3 is 13 residues. Trimming took 0 bases from V and 10 from J, leaving 10 bases between them. CDR1 and CDR2 from the germline V gene are SGHTA and FQGTGA. Based on the CDR3 plus reference TRBV7-3 and TRBJ2-1, the full variable domain is GAGVSQTPSNKVTEKGKYVELRCDPISGHTALYWYRQSLGQGPEFLIYFQGTGAADDSGLPNDRFFAVRPEGSVSTLKIQRTERGDSAVYLCASSLTKDSEQFFGPGTRLTVL.